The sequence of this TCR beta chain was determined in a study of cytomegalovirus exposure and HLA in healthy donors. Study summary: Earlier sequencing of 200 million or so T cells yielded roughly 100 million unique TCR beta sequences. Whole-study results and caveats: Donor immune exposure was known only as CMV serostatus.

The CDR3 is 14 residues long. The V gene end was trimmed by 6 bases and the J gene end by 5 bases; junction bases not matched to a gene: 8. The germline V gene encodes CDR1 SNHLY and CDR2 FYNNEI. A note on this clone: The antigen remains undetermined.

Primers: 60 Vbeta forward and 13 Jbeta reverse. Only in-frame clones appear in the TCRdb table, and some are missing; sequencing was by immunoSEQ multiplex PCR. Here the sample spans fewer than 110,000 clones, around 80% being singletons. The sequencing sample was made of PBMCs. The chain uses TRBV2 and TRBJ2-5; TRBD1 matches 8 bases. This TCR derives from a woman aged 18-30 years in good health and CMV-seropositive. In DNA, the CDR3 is TGTGCCAGCAGCCTTGACAGGGGCGGTGAGACCCAGTACTTC. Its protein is CASSLDRGGETQYF.